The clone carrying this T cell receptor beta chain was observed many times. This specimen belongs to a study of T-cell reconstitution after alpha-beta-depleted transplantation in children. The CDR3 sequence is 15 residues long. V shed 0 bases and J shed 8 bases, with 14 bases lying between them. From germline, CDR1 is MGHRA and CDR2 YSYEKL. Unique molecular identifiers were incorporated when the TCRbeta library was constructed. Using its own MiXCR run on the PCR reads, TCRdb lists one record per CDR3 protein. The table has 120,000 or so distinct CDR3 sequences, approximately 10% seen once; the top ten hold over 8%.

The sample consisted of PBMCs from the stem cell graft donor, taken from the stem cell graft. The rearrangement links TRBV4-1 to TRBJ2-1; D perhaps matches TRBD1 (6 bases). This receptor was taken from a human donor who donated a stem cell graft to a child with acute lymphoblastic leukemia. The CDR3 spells CASSQERDTRDEQFF. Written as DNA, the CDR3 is TGCGCCAGCAGCCAAGAGAGGGACACTCGGGATGAGCAGTTCTTC.